Listed below are T cell receptor beta chains from one sample, sequenced in a study of cytomegalovirus exposure and HLA in healthy donors. Clones were read by immunoSEQ multiplex PCR, and TCRdb kept only the in-frame ones, dropping some. The sample totals more than 90,000 clones. Sequences were obtained from PBMCs. All receptors derive from a man in his forties or fifties in good health and CMV-seropositive. Both conserved end residues are part of each CDR3. A D gene is named only where the DNA matches it firmly.

D,V,J,CDR3,DNA
NA,TRBV4-1,TRBJ2-7,CASSQELETYEQYF,TGCGCCAGCAGCCAAGAATTGGAGACCTACGAGCAGTACTTC
TRBD1,TRBV27,TRBJ2-2,CASSFQGEITGELFF,TGTGCCAGCAGTTTTCAGGGGGAAATCACCGGGGAGCTGTTTTTT
TRBD2,TRBV6-1,TRBJ2-7,CASSEQLAGEINEQYF,TGTGCCAGCAGTGAGCAACTAGCGGGAGAGATCAACGAGCAGTACTTC
NA,TRBV2,TRBJ1-1,CASSLGEAFF,TGTGCCAGCTCCCTCGGGGAAGCTTTCTTT
NA,TRBV9,TRBJ1-2,CASSPQGTTIYGYTF,TGTGCCAGCAGTCCTCAGGGGACGACTATCTATGGCTACACCTTC
TRBD1,TRBV2,TRBJ2-7,CASRPRSGTGLPRQYF,TGTGCCAGCCGCCCCCGTTCCGGGACAGGCTTACCCCGGCAGTACTTC
NA,TRBV7-2,TRBJ2-7,CASSLVGQGLHEQYF,TGTGCCAGCAGCTTAGTGGGGCAGGGGTTGCACGAGCAGTACTTC
NA,TRBV27,TRBJ1-1,CASSLGQGTTEAFF,TGTGCCAGCAGTTTAGGGCAGGGAACCACTGAAGCTTTCTTT
TRBD1,TRBV6-7,TRBJ2-5,CASTHFFRTGGFNGETQYF,TGTGCCAGCACCCACTTTTTTAGGACAGGGGGTTTCAATGGGGAGACCCAGTACTTC
TRBD2,TRBV13,TRBJ2-1,CASSLGGGGMYNEQFF,TGTGCCAGCAGCTTAGGCGGGGGAGGGATGTACAATGAGCAGTTCTTC
TRBD2,TRBV7-2,TRBJ2-2,CASSSPPGRANTGELFF,TGTGCCAGCAGCTCACCCCCCGGGAGGGCCAACACCGGGGAGCTGTTTTTT
TRBD2,TRBV6-5,TRBJ2-2,CASSLAGTNTGELFF,TGTGCCAGTTCCTTAGCGGGGACGAACACCGGGGAGCTGTTTTTT
TRBD2,TRBV28,TRBJ2-7,CAAVRGSPYEQYF,TGTGCTGCGGTCCGCGGGAGCCCCTACGAGCAGTACTTC
NA,TRBV11-2,TRBJ1-1,CASSSYSMNTEAFF,TGTGCCAGCAGCTCTTACAGCATGAACACTGAAGCTTTCTTT
NA,TRBV5-1,TRBJ1-3,CASSLARVGLGNTIYF,TGCGCCAGCAGCTTGGCCAGGGTCGGCTTAGGAAACACCATATATTTT
NA,TRBV9,TRBJ1-1,CASSGSEGVGTEAFF,TGTGCCAGCAGCGGTAGTGAGGGGGTGGGTACTGAAGCTTTCTTT
TRBD1,TRBV28,TRBJ2-3,CASSFRDRWTDTQYF,TGTGCCAGCAGTTTCCGGGACAGGTGGACAGATACGCAGTATTTT
NA,TRBV15,TRBJ1-6,CATSRDPGKNSPLHF,TGTGCCACCAGCAGAGATCCGGGGAAGAATTCACCCCTCCACTTT
TRBD1,TRBV7-9,TRBJ2-3,CASSPGQGLDTQYF,TGTGCCAGCAGTCCCGGACAGGGATTAGATACGCAGTATTTT
TRBD1,TRBV19,TRBJ1-1,CASSTLPGQGSEAFF,TGTGCCAGTAGTACCCTACCGGGACAGGGGTCTGAAGCTTTCTTT
TRBD1,TRBV6-6,TRBJ1-1,CASSGQVIF,TGTGCCAGCAGTGGACAGGTAATCTTT
NA,TRBV9,TRBJ2-2,CASSVGYGELFF,TGTGCCAGCAGCGTAGGCTACGGGGAGCTGTTTTTT
TRBD1,TRBV14,TRBJ2-7,CASSSPLSGTGKYEQYF,TGTGCCAGCAGCTCCCCGTTGTCCGGGACAGGGAAGTACGAGCAGTACTTC
TRBD1,TRBV2,TRBJ2-7,CASSEGDRGWSVSGEQYF,TGTGCCAGCAGTGAAGGGGACAGGGGGTGGTCGGTTTCCGGCGAGCAGTACTTC
TRBD2,TRBV7-9,TRBJ2-1,CASSSTSGSYNEQFF,TGTGCCAGCAGCTCCACTAGCGGCAGCTACAATGAGCAGTTCTTC
TRBD1,TRBV19,TRBJ2-5,CASSIGTGSHQETQYF,TGTGCCAGTAGTATAGGGACAGGCAGCCACCAAGAGACCCAGTACTTC
NA,TRBV6-6,TRBJ2-7,CASSIYMAGAYEQYF,TGTGCCAGCAGTATATACATGGCGGGCGCCTACGAGCAGTACTTC
TRBD1,TRBV29-1,TRBJ1-1,CSVTVGGGGTEAFF,TGCAGCGTGACTGTAGGGGGCGGAGGCACTGAAGCTTTCTTT
NA,TRBV4-3,TRBJ2-7,CASSQDFRSNYEQYF,TGCGCCAGCAGCCAAGATTTCCGCAGTAACTACGAGCAGTACTTC
NA,TRBV19,TRBJ1-3,CASSAWAPGNTIYF,TGTGCCAGTAGTGCTTGGGCTCCGGGAAACACCATATATTTT
NA,TRBV25-1,TRBJ2-1,CASSLPGHRGNEQFF,TGTGCCAGCAGTCTGCCGGGACATAGGGGCAATGAGCAGTTCTTC
NA,TRBV10-2,TRBJ2-2,CASTPGQGFGELFF,TGCGCCAGCACGCCGGGACAAGGGTTCGGGGAGCTGTTTTTT
TRBD1,TRBV5-1,TRBJ1-5,CASSTSGTGYNQPQHF,TGCGCCAGCAGCACTTCCGGGACAGGGTACAATCAGCCCCAGCATTTT
NA,TRBV7-2,TRBJ2-1,CASREGKAACNEQFF,TGTGCCAGCAGGGAGGGGAAAGCGGCCTGCAATGAGCAGTTCTTC
TRBD1,TRBV6-5,TRBJ2-2,CASSYSGQGTGELFF,TGTGCCAGCAGTTACTCGGGACAGGGAACCGGGGAGCTGTTTTTT
TRBD2,TRBV27,TRBJ2-2,CASSLIRTSGSVTGELFF,TGTGCCAGCAGCCTAATCAGGACTAGCGGGAGTGTAACCGGGGAGCTGTTTTTT
TRBD1,TRBV4-1,TRBJ2-7,CASSLQGEAYEQYF,TGCGCCAGCAGCCTCCAGGGGGAAGCCTACGAGCAGTACTTC
NA,TRBV5-5,TRBJ2-6,CASSFAGANVLTF,TGTGCCAGCAGCTTCGCTGGGGCCAACGTCCTGACTTTC
NA,TRBV6-5,TRBJ2-3,CASSSGGTSTDTQYF,TGTGCCAGCAGTTCAGGGGGGACTAGCACAGATACGCAGTATTTT
TRBD2,TRBV9,TRBJ2-3,CASSVAPSGGITDTQYF,TGTGCCAGCAGCGTAGCGCCTAGCGGAGGAATCACAGATACGCAGTATTTT
TRBD2,TRBV19,TRBJ2-1,CATESGSSYNEQFF,TGTGCCACCGAAAGCGGGAGCTCCTACAATGAGCAGTTCTTC
TRBD2,TRBV5-1,TRBJ2-5,CASSFPRELPVETQYF,TGCGCCAGCAGCTTTCCGCGGGAGCTCCCTGTGGAGACCCAGTACTTC
NA,TRBV19,TRBJ2-6,CASTLATGANVLTF,TGTGCCAGTACCCTAGCCACCGGGGCCAACGTCCTGACTTTC
NA,TRBV2,TRBJ2-2,CASIRRETGELFF,TGTGCCAGCATCCGTCGGGAAACCGGGGAGCTGTTTTTT
TRBD1,TRBV5-5,TRBJ1-6,CASSPRQGYSPLHF,TGTGCCAGCAGCCCACGACAGGGCTACTCACCCCTCCACTTT
NA,TRBV4-2,TRBJ1-5,CASSQDGGARRDNQPQHF,TGTGCCAGCAGCCAAGATGGGGGGGCCAGACGAGACAATCAGCCCCAGCATTTT
NA,TRBV5-5,TRBJ1-1,CASSLTGSRTEAFF,TGTGCCAGCAGCCTCACAGGGAGTAGGACTGAAGCTTTCTTT
NA,TRBV10-3,TRBJ1-5,CAISEVGGEVGQPQHF,TGTGCCATCAGTGAGGTAGGAGGGGAAGTTGGTCAGCCCCAGCATTTT
NA,TRBV28,TRBJ2-6,CATCSGANVLTF,TGTGCCACCTGCTCTGGGGCCAACGTCCTGACTTTC
NA,TRBV7-2,TRBJ1-1,CASSLGTFTEAFF,TGTGCCAGCAGCTTAGGGACATTCACTGAAGCTTTCTTT
TRBD2,TRBV11-3,TRBJ2-1,CASSLREGLNEQFF,TGTGCCAGCAGCTTAAGGGAGGGCCTAAATGAGCAGTTCTTC
NA,TRBV10-2,TRBJ2-7,CASSAAPRDDHEQYF,TGCGCCAGCTCTGCCGCTCCGCGGGACGACCACGAGCAGTACTTC